A single sample gave rise to the 24 T cell receptor beta chains below, sequenced in a study of blood T cell repertoires in COVID-19. Sequenced by immunoSEQ multiplex PCR; TCRdb stores in-frame clones only, minus some. Seen here are more than 85,000 clones, 85% to 90% observed once, and the top ten hold around 3.9%. The sequenced material came from peripheral blood. These receptors were taken from a human donor with COVID-19, enrolled during active disease. The donor label of this sample is uncertain.

This clone was recorded only once. CDR3 DNA sequence: TGTGCCATCAGTGGGGCCCTGGGACTAGCGGGAGGCCCGGTTGGACGCACAGATACGCAGTATTTT. Its translation: CAISGALGLAGGPVGRTDTQYF. This chain uses TRBV10-3 with TRBJ2-3, with 15 bases identical to TRBD2. V lost 4 bases and J lost 1; bases outside the gene matches: 18. The CDR3 runs 22 residues. Germline CDR1 ENHRY, CDR2 SYGVKD.

Here the CDR3 DNA reads TGTGCCAGCAGCAGGTCGGACAGCCGCACTGGAAACACCATATATTTT. It is translated as CASSRSDSRTGNTIYF. This rearrangement joins TRBV11-3 to TRBJ1-3, with D possibly TRBD1 on 6 matching bases. Deletions cut 5 bases from V and 2 bases from J, with 16 bases between. The CDR3 totals 16 residues. Germline CDR1 and CDR2: SGHNT and YENEEA. Together with reference TRBV11-3 and TRBJ1-3, the CDR3 gives the full variable domain: EAGVVQSPRYKIIEKKQPVAFWCNPISGHNTLYWYLQNLGQGPELLIRYENEEAVDDSQLPKDRFSAERLKGVDSTLKIQPAELGDSAVYLCASSRSDSRTGNTIYFGEGSWLTVV.

The V call is TRBV5-5, the J call TRBJ1-2; 7 bases align to TRBD1. Unmatched junction bases numbered 7, after V lost 4 bases and J lost 4 bases. The CDR3 covers 14 residues. Per the germline V gene, CDR1 is SGHKS and CDR2 is YYEKEE (reference sequence). This CDR3 reads CASSETGQLYGYTF. The CDR3 region has the DNA TGTGCCAGCAGCGAGACGGGACAGCTCTATGGCTACACCTTC.

In its sample, this clone was seen once. This chain links TRBV3-1 (or the pseudogene TRBV3-2) with TRBJ1-1; 7 bases match TRBD1. Per the germline V gene, CDR1 is LGHDT and CDR2 is YNNKEL (reference sequence). The CDR3 extends over 14 amino acids. The V and J ends lost 1 base and 4 bases, in that order; junction bases with no gene match: 3. The CDR3 reads CASSQGNRGTEAFF. The CDR3 DNA follows: TGTGCCAGCAGCCAAGGGAACAGGGGCACTGAAGCTTTCTTT.

The chain combines TRBV19 with TRBJ1-1; TRBD1 matches at 9 bases. The CDR3 length is 14 residues. The V gene's germline CDR1 is LNHDA and CDR2 SQIVND (reference sequence). V was pared by 5 bases and J by 3 bases, with 4 bases of the junction left unmatched. The CDR3 loop reads CASSSRDRDTEAFF. The CDR3 DNA reads TGTGCCAGTAGTTCCCGGGACAGGGACACTGAAGCTTTCTTT. The full variable domain, with the rest looked up from reference TRBV19 and TRBJ1-1, is DGGITQSPKYLFRKEGQNVTLSCEQNLNHDAMYWYRQDPGQGLRLIYYSQIVNDFQKGDIAEGYSVSREKKESFPLTVTSAQKNPTAFYLCASSSRDRDTEAFFGQGTRLTVV.

The chain couples TRBV5-1 to TRBJ2-3, with TRBD2 matching 9 bases. CDR1 is SGHRS and CDR2 is YFSETQ in the germline V gene. V shed 0 bases and J 4 bases; nucleotides not matched to a gene: 6. The CDR3 contains 16 residues. CDR3 residues: CASSLAAGGWADTQYF. The CDR3 nucleotides are TGCGCCAGCAGCTTGGCAGCGGGGGGTTGGGCAGATACGCAGTATTTT. Supplemented by reference TRBV5-1 and TRBJ2-3, the full variable domain reads KAGVTQTPRYLIKTRGQQVTLSCSPISGHRSVSWYQQTPGQGLQFLFEYFSETQRNKGNFPGRFSGRQFSNSRSEMNVSTLELGDSALYLCASSLAAGGWADTQYFGPGTRLTVL.

The CDR3 sequence: CASSVQDNSPLHF. DNA for the CDR3: TGTGCCAGCAGCGTACAGGATAATTCACCCCTCCACTTT. The genes are TRBV9 and TRBJ1-6; D uncertain. V was pared by 1 base and J by 5 bases, with 4 bases between. The V gene's germline CDR1 is SGDLS and CDR2 YYNGEE. This CDR3 has 13 amino acids.

V gene TRBV3-1 (or the pseudogene TRBV3-2) combines with J gene TRBJ1-2, with D possibly TRBD1 on 6 matching bases. Germline loops: CDR1 LGHDT, CDR2 YNNKEL (reference sequence). CDR3 length: 13 amino acids. The V end was cut by 2 bases, the J end by 7 bases, with 11 bases between. The CDR3 protein is CASSQRTVGGYTF. The CDR3 coding sequence is TGTGCCAGCAGCCAACGGACAGTTGGTGGCTACACCTTC.

J is TRBJ1-5 and V is TRBV2; D gene uncertain. Germline CDR1 and CDR2: SNHLY and FYNNEI. There are 15 residues in the CDR3. V shed 0 bases and J shed 8 bases, with 14 bases lying between them. This chain's CDR3 is CASSEANSRREPQHF. As DNA, the CDR3 is TGTGCCAGCAGTGAAGCTAACAGTCGGCGCGAGCCCCAGCATTTT.

The CDR3 loop is CASSFSASGGVTSTDTQYF. CDR3 bases: TGCGCCAGCAGCTTCTCCGCTAGCGGGGGGGTAACGAGCACAGATACGCAGTATTTT. The V call is TRBV5-1, the J call TRBJ2-3; TRBD2 matches 12 bases. V gave up 2 bases and J gave up 0 bases; unmatched junction bases: 10. Germline CDR1 and CDR2: SGHRS and YFSETQ. The CDR3 totals 19 residues.

This chain connects TRBV7-3 to TRBJ1-6, with D unresolved. Germline loops: CDR1 SGHTA, CDR2 FQGTGA. The CDR3 runs to 13 residues. With 4 bases removed from V and 6 bases from J, the gap between germline ends came to 7 bases. CDR3 nucleotide sequence: TGTGCCAGCAGCTACGGGATTAATTCACCCCTCCACTTT. It codes for CASSYGINSPLHF.

The gene calls are TRBV6-6 and TRBJ1-4; 8 bases are a match to TRBD1. Germline trimming cut 5 bases from V and 3 bases from J; bases unmatched to any gene: 2. The germline V gene encodes CDR1 MNHNY and CDR2 SVGAGI (reference sequence). There are 14 residues in the CDR3. The CDR3 DNA reads as TGTGCCAGCAGTGCGACAGGGGCTAATGAAAAACTGTTTTTT. Translated, it gives CASSATGANEKLFF.

The chain links TRBV27 to TRBJ2-7; 13 nucleotides line up with TRBD2. The CDR3 is 22 amino acids. Germline V gene lookup returns CDR1 MNHEY and CDR2 SMNVEV (reference sequence). The V and J ends lost 5 bases and 2 bases, in that order; junction bases with no gene match: 24. For the CDR3, the DNA is TGTGCCAGCAGTCCTCGCCGTGAAACCCGACTAGCGGGGGGCCCCCGCCCCTACGAGCAGTACTTC. Translated, it gives CASSPRRETRLAGGPRPYEQYF.

The chain employs TRBV3-1 (or the pseudogene TRBV3-2) and TRBJ1-3; no clear D gene. Deletions cut 4 bases from V and 0 bases from J, with 7 bases between. Germline CDR1 reads LGHDT; CDR2 reads YNNKEL (reference sequence). The CDR3 runs to 14 residues. In nucleotides, the CDR3 is TGTGCCAGCAGCCTCCAATCCTCTGGAAACACCATATATTTT. This encodes CASSLQSSGNTIYF.

This chain uses TRBV27 with TRBJ2-7; 7 bases align to TRBD1. The V gene end was trimmed by 5 bases and the J gene end by 4 bases; junction bases not matched to a gene: 11. The length of the CDR3 is 15 residues. Looked up from germline, CDR1 is MNHEY and CDR2 is SMNVEV (reference sequence). The CDR3 DNA reads TGTGCCAGCAGTGGGGCGCACAGGGGAAGTTACGAGCAGTACTTC. This sequence encodes CASSGAHRGSYEQYF.

As for this clone: Other DNA sequences within the sample encode an identical CDR3. This chain links TRBV6-5 with TRBJ1-2, with D tentatively TRBD1 (6 bases). The CDR3 is 13 amino acids. Between the trimmed V and J ends, which lost 5 bases and 0 bases, there was a span of 7 bases. Germline V gene lookup returns CDR1 MNHEY and CDR2 SVGAGI. CDR3 in amino acids: CASSRTANYGYTF. CDR3 DNA sequence: TGTGCCAGCAGTAGGACAGCTAACTATGGCTACACCTTC.

This chain joins TRBV27 and TRBJ1-6; weak D call: TRBD1 (5 bases). Germline CDR1 MNHEY, CDR2 SMNVEV (reference sequence). V was clipped by 8 bases and J by 0 bases, with 8 bases between them. The CDR3 extends over 14 amino acids. Here the CDR3 reads CASSDSSYNSPLHF. CDR3 nucleotides: TGTGCCAGCTCCGACAGCTCCTATAATTCACCCCTCCACTTT.

The chain joins TRBV10-3 to TRBJ1-5; no definite D call. V was clipped by 0 bases and J by 8 bases, with 17 bases between them. Germline CDR1 is ENHRY and CDR2 is SYGVKD. The CDR3 has 16 residues. Written as DNA, the CDR3 is TGTGCCATCAGTGAGTCTAATCTACGCGACAAAGAGCCCCAGCATTTT. It translates to CAISESNLRDKEPQHF.

V usage is TRBV3-1 (or the pseudogene TRBV3-2) and J usage is TRBJ1-2, with D maybe TRBD1 (6 bases). CDR3 length: 16 amino acids. The V gene's germline CDR1 is LGHDT and CDR2 YNNKEL (reference sequence). Trimming pared 4 bases from V and 2 bases from J, leaving 17 bases between. The CDR3 region has the DNA TGTGCCAGCAGCCCTATGGGAGGGGGAGTAAACTATGGCTACACCTTC. It translates to CASSPMGGGVNYGYTF.

V gene TRBV19 combines with J gene TRBJ1-1, with a weak D call TRBD1 (6 bases). CDR1 is LNHDA, CDR2 SQIVND, per germline (reference sequence). The V and J ends lost 6 bases and 4 bases respectively, with 12 bases between them. This CDR3 comprises 13 residues. The CDR3 protein is CASRTTGITEAFF. The CDR3 DNA reads as TGTGCCAGTAGAACAACAGGGATCACTGAAGCTTTCTTT.

This chain connects TRBV6-5 to TRBJ1-2, with D perhaps TRBD1 (6 bases). The CDR3 has 15 amino acids. Germline-derived CDR1 and CDR2 are MNHEY and SVGAGI. The V gene lost 4 bases and the J gene lost 3 bases, with 15 bases spanning the gap. The DNA for the CDR3 is TGTGCCAGCAGTTCCCTAGACAGGACTGACTATGGCTACACCTTC. Translating it yields CASSSLDRTDYGYTF.

V usage is TRBV11-2 and J usage is TRBJ2-7; the match to TRBD2 covers 7 bases. In germline, CDR1 is SGHAT, CDR2 FQNNGV. There are 12 residues in the CDR3. V lost 2 bases and J lost 5; bases outside the gene matches: 0. The CDR3 region is CASSLSGNEQYF. The CDR3 DNA reads as TGTGCCAGCAGCTTAAGCGGGAACGAGCAGTACTTC. Looking up the rest from reference TRBV11-2 and TRBJ2-7 gives the full variable domain: EAGVAQSPRYKIIEKRQSVAFWCNPISGHATLYWYQQILGQGPKLLIQFQNNGVVDDSQLPKDRFSAERLKGVDSTLKIQPAKLEDSAVYLCASSLSGNEQYFGPGTRLTVT.

This clone was seen a handful of times. The rearrangement links TRBV2 to TRBJ1-2, with D hard to call. The germline gives CDR1 SNHLY, CDR2 FYNNEI. The CDR3 consists of 13 residues. Trimming stripped 6 bases from V and 2 bases from J, with 10 bases between. The CDR3 DNA reads as TGTGCCAGCAGGAGAGGAATGAACTATGGCTACACCTTC. This codes for CASRRGMNYGYTF.

The V gene is TRBV10-1, the J gene TRBJ2-1; D not certain. The germline CDR1 and CDR2 sequences are WNHNN and SYGVQD (reference sequence). The germline V and J ends were trimmed by 3 bases and 5 bases, with 5 bases remaining between them. The CDR3 spans 12 residues. The CDR3 nucleotides read TGCGCCAGCAGTGAAACGGACAATGAGCAGTTCTTC. Protein: CASSETDNEQFF.